This TCR beta chain was captured in a study of T cells in Graves' hyperthyroidism and ophthalmopathy. This clonotype appeared many times. Its cognate antigen is unknown. The TCR beta CDR3 regions underwent amplification using RNA transcripts as the source. Researchers ran a first-round RT-PCR on the TCR CDR3 using the HTBI primer set. TCRdb independently ran MiXCR on the multiplex PCR reads; one entry per CDR3 protein. The sample holds some 800,000 distinct CDR3 sequences, over 35% seen once. Study results and limitations: Model predictions of ophthalmopathy came a median around 6.5 months before onset.

The TCR sequence derives from a man younger than 35 with Graves' hyperthyroidism. The sequencing sample was made of blood.

Here the CDR3 reads CASSRIRDSRSPLHF. In DNA form, the CDR3 reads TGTGCCAGTAGCCGGATACGGGACAGTCGTTCACCCCTCCACTTT. The genes are TRBV19 and TRBJ1-6, with TRBD1 matching over 7 bases. This CDR3 contains 15 residues. V gave up 6 bases and J gave up 9 bases; unmatched junction bases: 11. CDR1 is LNHDA and CDR2 is SQIVND in the germline V gene (reference sequence). Full variable domain (remainder filled in from reference TRBV19 and TRBJ1-6): DGGITQSPKYLFRKEGQNVTLSCEQNLNHDAMYWYRQDPGQGLRLIYYSQIVNDFQKGDIAEGYSVSREKKESFPLTVTSAQKNPTAFYLCASSRIRDSRSPLHFGNGTRLTVT.